This entry describes one T cell receptor beta chain. The antigen is unknown. This table comes from immunoSEQ multiplex PCR, and its TCRdb copy is limited to in-frame clones, with some not included. The sample comprises 25,000 to 35,000 clones, about 83% of which are singletons, and roughly 25% rests with the top ten. This entry belongs to a study of OX40 agonist ivuxolimab in advanced cancers. CDR3 length: 14 amino acids. Trimming took 2 bases from V and 7 from J; bases not matched to a gene: 2. The germline V gene has CDR1 MGHRA and CDR2 YSYEKL. General study results and limits: Nonresponders, in some cases, also had low normalized T-cell clonal expansion. Averaging showed that CD8+ T cells had more expanded clones than CD4+ did.

The sequencing here drew on CD4+ or CD8+ T cells sorted from blood, taken in a trial of the OX40 agonist ivuxolimab. The TCR sequence derives from an adult with an advanced solid tumor such as melanoma, head and neck, liver or kidney cancer. This chain joins TRBV4-1 and TRBJ2-4, with TRBD1 identical over 10 bases. This CDR3 is CASSQPGQGNIQYF. The CDR3 DNA reads TGCGCCAGCAGCCAACCGGGACAGGGGAACATTCAGTACTTC.